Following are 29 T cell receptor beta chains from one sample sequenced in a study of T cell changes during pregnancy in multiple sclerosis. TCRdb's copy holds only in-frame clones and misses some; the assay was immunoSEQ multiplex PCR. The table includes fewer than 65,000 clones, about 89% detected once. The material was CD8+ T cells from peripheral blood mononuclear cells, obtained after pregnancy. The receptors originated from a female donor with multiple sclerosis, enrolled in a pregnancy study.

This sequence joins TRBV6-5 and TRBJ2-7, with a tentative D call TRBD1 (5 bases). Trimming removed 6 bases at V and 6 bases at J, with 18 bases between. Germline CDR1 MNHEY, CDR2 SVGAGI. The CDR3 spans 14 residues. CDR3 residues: CASRPGHVPREQYF. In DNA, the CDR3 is TGTGCCAGCAGACCCGGACACGTCCCACGCGAGCAGTACTTC.

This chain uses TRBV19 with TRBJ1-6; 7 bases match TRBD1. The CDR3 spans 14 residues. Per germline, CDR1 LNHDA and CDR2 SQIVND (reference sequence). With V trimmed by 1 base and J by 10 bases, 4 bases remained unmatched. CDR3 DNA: TGTGCCAGTAGTATAGTCGGGGACAGATCACCCCTCCACTTT. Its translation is CASSIVGDRSPLHF.

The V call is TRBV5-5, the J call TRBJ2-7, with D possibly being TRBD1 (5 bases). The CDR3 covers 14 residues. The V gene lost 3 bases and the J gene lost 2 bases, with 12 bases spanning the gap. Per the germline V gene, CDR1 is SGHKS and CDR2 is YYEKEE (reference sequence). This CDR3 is CASSSTDRAYEQYF. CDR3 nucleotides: TGTGCCAGCAGCTCTACCGACAGAGCCTACGAGCAGTACTTC.

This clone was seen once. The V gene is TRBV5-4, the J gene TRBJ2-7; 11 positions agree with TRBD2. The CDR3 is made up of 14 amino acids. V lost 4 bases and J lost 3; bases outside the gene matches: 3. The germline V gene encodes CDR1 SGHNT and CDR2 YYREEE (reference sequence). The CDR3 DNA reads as TGTGCCAGCAGCCCCGGGACTAGCGGCTACGAGCAGTACTTC. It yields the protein CASSPGTSGYEQYF.

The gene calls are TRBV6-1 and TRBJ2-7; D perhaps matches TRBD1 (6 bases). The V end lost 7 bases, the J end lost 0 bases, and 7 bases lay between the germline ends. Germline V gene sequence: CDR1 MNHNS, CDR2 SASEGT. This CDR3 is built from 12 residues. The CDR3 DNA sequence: TGTGCCAGCAAGGGGGACTCCTACGAGCAGTACTTC. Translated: CASKGDSYEQYF.

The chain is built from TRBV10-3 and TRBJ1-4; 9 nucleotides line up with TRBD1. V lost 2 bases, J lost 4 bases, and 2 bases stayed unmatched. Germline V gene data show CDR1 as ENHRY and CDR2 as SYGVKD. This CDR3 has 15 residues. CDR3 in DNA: TGTGCCATCAGTGAGGGACAGGGGAATAATGAAAAACTGTTTTTT. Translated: CAISEGQGNNEKLFF.

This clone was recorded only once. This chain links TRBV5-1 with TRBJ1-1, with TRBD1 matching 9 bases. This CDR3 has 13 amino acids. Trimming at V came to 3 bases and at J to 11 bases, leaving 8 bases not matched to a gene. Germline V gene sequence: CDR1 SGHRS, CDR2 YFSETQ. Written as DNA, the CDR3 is TGCGCCAGCAGCTCCTCCGGGACAGGGCTCGCTTTCTTT. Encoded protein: CASSSSGTGLAFF.

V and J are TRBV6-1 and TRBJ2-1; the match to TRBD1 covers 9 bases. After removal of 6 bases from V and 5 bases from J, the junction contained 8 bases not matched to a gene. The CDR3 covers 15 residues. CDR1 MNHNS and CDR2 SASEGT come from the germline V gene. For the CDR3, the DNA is TGTGCCAGCAGGGACAGGGGCGGGATGAACAATGAGCAGTTCTTC. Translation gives CASRDRGGMNNEQFF.

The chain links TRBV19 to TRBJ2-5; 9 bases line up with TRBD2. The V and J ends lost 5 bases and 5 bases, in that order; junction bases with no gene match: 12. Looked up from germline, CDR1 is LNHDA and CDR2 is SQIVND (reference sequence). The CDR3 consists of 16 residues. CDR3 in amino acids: CASSLLGAGGPETQYF. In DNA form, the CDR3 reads TGTGCCAGTAGTCTTCTTGGGGCGGGGGGGCCGGAGACCCAGTACTTC.

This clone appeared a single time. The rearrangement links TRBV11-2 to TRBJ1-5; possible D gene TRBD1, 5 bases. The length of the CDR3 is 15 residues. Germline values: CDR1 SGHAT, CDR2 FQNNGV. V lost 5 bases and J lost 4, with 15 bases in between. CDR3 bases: TGTGCCAGCAGCCCCCGGGGGGAACCTAATCAGCCCCAGCATTTT. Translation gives CASSPRGEPNQPQHF.

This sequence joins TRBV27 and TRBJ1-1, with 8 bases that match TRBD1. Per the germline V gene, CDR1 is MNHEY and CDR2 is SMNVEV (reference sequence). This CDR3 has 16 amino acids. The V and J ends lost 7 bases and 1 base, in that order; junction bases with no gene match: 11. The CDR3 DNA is TGTGCCAGCAACAATCCCACCGGGACAGGGAACACTGAAGCTTTCTTT. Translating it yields CASNNPTGTGNTEAFF.

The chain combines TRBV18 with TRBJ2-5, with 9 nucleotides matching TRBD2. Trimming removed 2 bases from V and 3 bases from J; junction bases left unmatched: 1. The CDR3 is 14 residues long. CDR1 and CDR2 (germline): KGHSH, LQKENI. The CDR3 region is CASSPSSGEETQYF. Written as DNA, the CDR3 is TGTGCCAGCTCACCATCTAGCGGGGAAGAGACCCAGTACTTC.

The CDR3 region is CASSSRTVNQETQYF. CDR3 DNA sequence: TGTGCCAGCAGCTCTCGGACAGTAAACCAAGAGACCCAGTACTTC. V is TRBV7-9 and J is TRBJ2-5, with D perhaps TRBD1 (6 bases). Germline V CDR1 and CDR2: SEHNR, FQNEAQ (reference sequence). The V and J ends lost 4 bases and 0 bases respectively, with 12 bases between them. The CDR3 covers 15 residues. The entire variable domain, with the rest obtained from reference TRBV7-9 and TRBJ2-5, is as follows: DTGVSQNPRHKITKRGQNVTFRCDPISEHNRLYWYRQTLGQGPEFLTYFQNEAQLEKSRLLSDRFSAERPKGSFSTLEIQRTEQGDSAMYLCASSSRTVNQETQYFGPGTRLLVL.

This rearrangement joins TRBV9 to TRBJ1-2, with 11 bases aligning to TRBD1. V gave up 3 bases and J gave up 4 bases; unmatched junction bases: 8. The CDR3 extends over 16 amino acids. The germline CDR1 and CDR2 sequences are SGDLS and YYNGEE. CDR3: CASSGGQGAGAYGYTF. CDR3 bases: TGTGCCAGCAGCGGAGGACAGGGGGCAGGGGCCTATGGCTACACCTTC.

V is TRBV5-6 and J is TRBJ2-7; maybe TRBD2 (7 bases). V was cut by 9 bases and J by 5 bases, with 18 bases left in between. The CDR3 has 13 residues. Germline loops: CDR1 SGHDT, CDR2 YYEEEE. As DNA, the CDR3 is TGTGCCACAAAACAGGGAGGGCAGCACGAGCAGTACTTC. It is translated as CATKQGGQHEQYF.

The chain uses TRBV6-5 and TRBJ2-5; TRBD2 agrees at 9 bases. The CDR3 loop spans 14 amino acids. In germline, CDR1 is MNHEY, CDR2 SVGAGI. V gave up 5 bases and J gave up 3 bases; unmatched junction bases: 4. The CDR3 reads CASSPIAGEETQYF. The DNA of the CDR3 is TGTGCCAGCAGTCCTATAGCGGGGGAAGAGACCCAGTACTTC.

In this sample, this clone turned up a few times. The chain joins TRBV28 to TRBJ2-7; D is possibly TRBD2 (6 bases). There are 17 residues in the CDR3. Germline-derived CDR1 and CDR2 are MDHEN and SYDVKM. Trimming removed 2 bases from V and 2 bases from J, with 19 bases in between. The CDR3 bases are TGTGCCAGCAGTTTAGGTTGGAGAGCGGGCTCGACCTACGAGCAGTACTTC. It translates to CASSLGWRAGSTYEQYF. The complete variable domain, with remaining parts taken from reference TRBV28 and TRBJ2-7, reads DVKVTQSSRYLVKRTGEKVFLECVQDMDHENMFWYRQDPGLGLRLIYFSYDVKMKEKGDIPEGYSVSREKKERFSLILESASTNQTSMYLCASSLGWRAGSTYEQYFGPGTRLTVT.

CDR3 DNA: TGTGCCAGCAGCTTAGATTGGGGCGGCACAGATACGCAGTATTTT. Residues: CASSLDWGGTDTQYF. The gene calls are TRBV11-2 and TRBJ2-3, with D possibly matching TRBD1 (5 bases). The germline V gene has CDR1 SGHAT and CDR2 FQNNGV. The germline V and J ends were trimmed by 0 bases and 1 base, with 8 bases remaining between them. The CDR3 length is 15 residues.

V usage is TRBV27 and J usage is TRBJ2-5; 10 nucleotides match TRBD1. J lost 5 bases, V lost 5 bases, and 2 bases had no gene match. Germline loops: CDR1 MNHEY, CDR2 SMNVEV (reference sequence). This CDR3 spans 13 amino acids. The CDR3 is CASSTDRGETQYF. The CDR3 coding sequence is TGTGCCAGCAGTACGGACAGGGGGGAGACCCAGTACTTC.

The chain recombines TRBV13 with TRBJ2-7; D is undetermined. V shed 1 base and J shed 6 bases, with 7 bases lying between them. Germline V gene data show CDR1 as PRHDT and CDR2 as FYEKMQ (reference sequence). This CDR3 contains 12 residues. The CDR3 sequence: CASSLDLSEQYF. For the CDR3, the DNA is TGTGCCAGCAGCTTAGATCTAAGCGAGCAGTACTTC.

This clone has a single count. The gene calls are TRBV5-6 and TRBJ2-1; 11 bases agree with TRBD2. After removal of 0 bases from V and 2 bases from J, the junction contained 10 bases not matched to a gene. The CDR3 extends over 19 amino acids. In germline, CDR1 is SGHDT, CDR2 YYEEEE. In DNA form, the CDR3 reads TGTGCCAGCAGCTTGGAAGTGACTAGCGGGGTACCACCCTACAATGAGCAGTTCTTC. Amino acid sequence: CASSLEVTSGVPPYNEQFF.

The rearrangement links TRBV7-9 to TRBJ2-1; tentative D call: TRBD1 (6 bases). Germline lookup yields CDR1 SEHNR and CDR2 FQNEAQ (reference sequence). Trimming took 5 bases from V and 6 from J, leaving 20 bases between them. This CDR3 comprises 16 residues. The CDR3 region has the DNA TGTGCCAGCAGCCCCACAGGGCTGAGACGGGGCAATGAGCAGTTCTTC. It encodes CASSPTGLRRGNEQFF.

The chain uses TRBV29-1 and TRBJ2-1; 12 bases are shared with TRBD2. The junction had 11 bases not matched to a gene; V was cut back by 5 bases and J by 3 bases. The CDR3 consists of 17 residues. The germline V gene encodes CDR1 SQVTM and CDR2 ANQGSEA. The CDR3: CSVNRILAGGHYNEQFF. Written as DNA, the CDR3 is TGCAGCGTTAATAGAATACTAGCGGGGGGCCACTACAATGAGCAGTTCTTC.

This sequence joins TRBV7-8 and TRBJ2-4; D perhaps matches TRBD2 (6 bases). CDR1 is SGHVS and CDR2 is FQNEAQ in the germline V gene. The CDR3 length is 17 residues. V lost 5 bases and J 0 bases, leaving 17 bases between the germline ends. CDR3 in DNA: TGTGCCAGCAGCATGCCGGGAGACAACTTAGCCAAAAACATTCAGTACTTC. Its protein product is CASSMPGDNLAKNIQYF.

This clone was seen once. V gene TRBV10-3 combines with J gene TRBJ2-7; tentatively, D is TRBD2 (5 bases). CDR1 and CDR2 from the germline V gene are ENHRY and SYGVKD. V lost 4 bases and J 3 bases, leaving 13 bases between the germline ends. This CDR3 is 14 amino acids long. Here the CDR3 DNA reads TGTGCCATCAGTGGTGAGACTATCGTCTACGAGCAGTACTTC. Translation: CAISGETIVYEQYF.

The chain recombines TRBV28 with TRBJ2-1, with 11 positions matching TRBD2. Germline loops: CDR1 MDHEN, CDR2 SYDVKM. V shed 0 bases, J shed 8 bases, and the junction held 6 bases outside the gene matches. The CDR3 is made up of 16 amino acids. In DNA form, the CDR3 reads TGTGCCAGCAGTTTATGGACTAGCGGGGCCATTGATGAGCAGTTCTTC. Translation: CASSLWTSGAIDEQFF.

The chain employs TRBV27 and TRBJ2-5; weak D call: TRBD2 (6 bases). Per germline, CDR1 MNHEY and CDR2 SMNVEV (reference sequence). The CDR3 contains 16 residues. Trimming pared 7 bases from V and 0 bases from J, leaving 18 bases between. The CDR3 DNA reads TGTGCCAGCACCTCGACGGGGGATTCGTACCAAGAGACCCAGTACTTC. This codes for CASTSTGDSYQETQYF.

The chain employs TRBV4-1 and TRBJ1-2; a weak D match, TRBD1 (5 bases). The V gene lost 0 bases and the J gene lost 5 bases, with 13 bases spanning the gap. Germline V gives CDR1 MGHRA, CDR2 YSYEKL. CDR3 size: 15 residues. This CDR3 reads CASSQDGQGGYGYTF. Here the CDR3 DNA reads TGCGCCAGCAGCCAAGACGGGCAGGGAGGATATGGCTACACCTTC.

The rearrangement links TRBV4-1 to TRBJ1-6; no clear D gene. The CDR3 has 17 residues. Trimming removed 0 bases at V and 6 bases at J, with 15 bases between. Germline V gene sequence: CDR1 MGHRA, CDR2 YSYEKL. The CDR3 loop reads CASSQEGRERSNSPLHF. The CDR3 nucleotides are TGCGCCAGCAGCCAAGAAGGGAGGGAACGTAGTAATTCACCCCTCCACTTT.